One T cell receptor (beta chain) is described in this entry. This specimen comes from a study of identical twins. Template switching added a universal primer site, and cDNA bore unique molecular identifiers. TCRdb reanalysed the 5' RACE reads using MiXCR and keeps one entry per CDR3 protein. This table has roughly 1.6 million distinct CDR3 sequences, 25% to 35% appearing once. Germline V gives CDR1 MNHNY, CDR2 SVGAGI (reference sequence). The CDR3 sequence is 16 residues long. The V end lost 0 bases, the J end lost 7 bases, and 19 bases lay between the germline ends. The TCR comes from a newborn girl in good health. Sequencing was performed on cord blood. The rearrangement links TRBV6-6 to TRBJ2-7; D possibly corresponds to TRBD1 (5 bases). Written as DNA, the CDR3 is TGTGCCAGCAGTTACTCCAGGGAACGAATCCCCAATGAGCAGTACTTC. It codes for CASSYSRERIPNEQYF.